The entry below gives a single T cell receptor beta chain sequence along with its context. Antigen: not known. The data belong to a study of cytomegalovirus exposure and HLA in healthy donors. Across the whole study: Within an early data release were about 85 million unique TCRs drawn from HLA-typed donors.

The study ran its PCR with 60 Vbeta and 13 Jbeta primers. Libraries were prepared by immunoSEQ multiplex PCR; TCRdb keeps only in-frame clonotypes and omits some of them. This sample carries 120,000 or so clones, more than 60% of them seen once, and the ten largest clones take roughly 3.1%. Study-level findings and limits: Among TCR beta chains of equal frequency, HLA-associated ones were more clonally expanded in a later analysis. Being indistinguishable, some V segments were excluded, TRBV6-2 and TRBV6-3 among them.

This CDR3 contains 14 residues. V lost 3 bases to trimming and J lost 4 bases; unmatched junction nucleotides: 5. Germline loops: CDR1 SQVTM, CDR2 ANQGSEA. Sequencing input: PBMCs. This TCR was recovered from a man aged 30-40 years in good health and CMV-seronegative. The chain couples TRBV29-1 to TRBJ2-5; the match to TRBD2 covers 10 bases. CDR3 sequence: CSVDSSGRRETQYF. The CDR3 DNA follows: TGCAGCGTTGATAGTAGCGGGAGGAGAGAGACCCAGTACTTC.